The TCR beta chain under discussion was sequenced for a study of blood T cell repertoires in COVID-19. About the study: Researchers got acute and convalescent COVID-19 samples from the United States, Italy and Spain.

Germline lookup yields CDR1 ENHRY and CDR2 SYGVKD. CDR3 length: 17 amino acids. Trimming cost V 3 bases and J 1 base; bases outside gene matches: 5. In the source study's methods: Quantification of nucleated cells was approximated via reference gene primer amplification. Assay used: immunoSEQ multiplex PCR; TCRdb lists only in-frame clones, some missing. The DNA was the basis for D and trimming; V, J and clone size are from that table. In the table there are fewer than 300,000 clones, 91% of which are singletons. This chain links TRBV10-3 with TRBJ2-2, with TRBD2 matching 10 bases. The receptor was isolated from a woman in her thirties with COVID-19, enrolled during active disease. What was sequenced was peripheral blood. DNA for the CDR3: TGTGCCATCAGTGATCTCGGACTAGCGGAGAACACCGGGGAGCTGTTTTTT. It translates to CAISDLGLAENTGELFF.